This record covers a single T cell receptor (beta chain). The antigen is undetermined. Germline loops: CDR1 SGHRS, CDR2 YFSETQ. This CDR3 has 14 residues. The ends lost 3 bases at V and 10 bases at J; junction bases unmatched: 5. TCR beta libraries were prepared from cDNA with unique molecular identifiers. With 1 to 10 million T cells as the source, about half a million cDNA molecules resulted. One entry per CDR3 protein results from TCRdb running MiXCR on the PCR reads. Of roughly 540,000 distinct CDR3 sequences in the sample, 34% are singletons; the top ten hold 4.5% to 7.5%. These data belong to a study of post-analysis software for immune sequencing data. Overall study results and limits: Patients carried a handful of TRBV segments more frequently than controls did, and TRBV5-6, TRBV5-1 and TRBV20-1 were among them. Diversity measured as normalized Chao1 was significantly lower in multiple sclerosis patients than in controls.

The chain is built from TRBV5-1 and TRBJ2-4, with 12 bases fitting TRBD1. Material: blood. The receptor's source is a girl between 2 and 17 years old with multiple sclerosis. The CDR3 nucleotides read TGCGCCAGCAGCTGGGGGACAGGGGGCCGAATTCAGTACTTC. This translates into CASSWGTGGRIQYF. Based on the CDR3 plus reference TRBV5-1 and TRBJ2-4, the full variable domain is KAGVTQTPRYLIKTRGQQVTLSCSPISGHRSVSWYQQTPGQGLQFLFEYFSETQRNKGNFPGRFSGRQFSNSRSEMNVSTLELGDSALYLCASSWGTGGRIQYFGAGTRLSVL.